This T cell receptor beta chain was documented in a study of blood T cell repertoires in COVID-19. Study details: The United States, Italy and Spain supplied acute and convalescent COVID-19 samples. T cells, B-cell-depleted T cells, or PBMCs provided the cDNA or gDNA that served as material.

Authors' data handling: The authors estimated nucleated cell counts from reference gene primer amplification. Sequencing used immunoSEQ multiplex PCR; TCRdb keeps in-frame clones, though not all of them. That table is the source of V, J and clone size, and D and trimming were worked out from the DNA. The table records 150,000 to 180,000 clones, 83% of them present only once. The Seattle patients, enrolled during active infection, were followed longitudinally. Germline V CDR1 and CDR2: DFQATT, SNEGSKA (reference sequence). CDR3 size: 14 residues. Trimming removed 3 bases at V and 7 bases at J, with 16 bases between.

The sample was peripheral blood. The chain joins TRBV20-1 to TRBJ1-5; possible D gene TRBD1, 6 bases. This TCR came from an older woman with COVID-19, enrolled during active disease. DNA of the CDR3: TGCAGTGCTAGTCCCGCAGGGGTGGGACAGCCCCAGCATTTT. Amino acid sequence: CSASPAGVGQPQHF.